This T cell receptor (beta chain) appears in the sequencing data of a study of human T cells and chemical hapten exposure. A remark on this clonotype: What it binds is not known.

The germline V gene encodes CDR1 LNHDA and CDR2 SQIVND (reference sequence). V was pared by 3 bases and J by 2 bases, with 10 bases of the junction left unmatched. This CDR3 has 17 residues. What the library attached to individual cDNA molecules were unique molecular identifiers. MiXCR, applied by TCRdb to the RACE reads, yields one record per CDR3 protein. Of about 400,000 distinct CDR3 sequences in the sample, roughly 6.3% were seen once. The study, taken as a whole, reports: Having alopecia, the donors may differ immunologically from healthy people.

As to time point: patch test 2, 6 weeks after DPC sensitization. As for treatment: therapeutic diphenylcyclopropenone sensitization with weekly scalp DPC. The clonotype was recovered from a woman aged 18 to 35 with alopecia areata. Some clones in this sample may be carry-over from other donors' samples. The chain recombines TRBV19 with TRBJ1-2, with TRBD1 matching over 9 bases. Source: whole blood, taken in connection with sensitization to the hapten diphenylcyclopropenone (DPC). The CDR3 here is CASSIRDRAWKNYGYTF. In DNA form, the CDR3 reads TGTGCCAGTAGTATCCGGGACAGGGCATGGAAGAACTATGGCTACACCTTC.